Listed here are 24 T cell receptor beta chains from one sample, sequenced in a study of cytomegalovirus exposure and HLA in healthy donors. The study ran its PCR with 60 Vbeta and 13 Jbeta primers. Profiling relied on immunoSEQ multiplex PCR, and the TCRdb table lists in-frame clones only, not all of them. The sample has approximately 100,000 clones; about 70% are singletons. Sequenced sample: PBMCs. These receptors were taken from a man aged 50 to 59 in good health and CMV-seropositive.

There are a few counts of this clone. This chain's CDR3 is CASSSGGSGANVLTF. CDR3 sequence (DNA): TGTGCCAGCAGTTCGGGGGGGAGTGGGGCCAACGTCCTGACTTTC. The rearrangement uses TRBV6-4 and TRBJ2-6, with 8 bases lining up with TRBD2. This CDR3 is 15 amino acids long. Germline V gene lookup returns CDR1 MRHNA and CDR2 SNTAGT. The trim removed 5 bases at V and 3 bases at J, leaving 3 bases unmatched.

The V call is TRBV18, the J call TRBJ1-1; D is possibly TRBD1 (6 bases). This CDR3 spans 14 amino acids. Trimming removed 3 bases at V and 6 bases at J, with 14 bases between. Germline CDR1 reads KGHSH; CDR2 reads LQKENI. The CDR3 DNA sequence: TGTGCCAGCTCACCCCCCGGGACAAAAGCTGAAGCTTTCTTT. Translation: CASSPPGTKAEAFF. The complete variable domain, with remaining parts taken from reference TRBV18 and TRBJ1-1, reads NAGVMQNPRHLVRRRGQEARLRCSPMKGHSHVYWYRQLPEEGLKFMVYLQKENIIDESGMPKERFSAEFPKEGPSILRIQQVVRGDSAAYFCASSPPGTKAEAFFGQGTRLTVV.

The V and J genes are TRBV6-1 and TRBJ2-5, with TRBD1 as a possible D gene (5 bases). Trimming removed 2 bases from V and 4 bases from J, with 14 bases in between. Germline V gene lookup returns CDR1 MNHNS and CDR2 SASEGT. The CDR3 consists of 15 residues. The CDR3 nucleotides are TGTGCCAGCAGTGAAATCTGGTTAAGGGGAGAGACCCAGTACTTC. Translated, it gives CASSEIWLRGETQYF.

This clone appeared a few times. The CDR3 loop reads CAWGEQGLETQYF. In DNA form, the CDR3 reads TGTGCCTGGGGGGAACAGGGATTGGAGACCCAGTACTTC. The rearrangement links TRBV30 to TRBJ2-5; a weak D match, TRBD1 (6 bases). Trimming pared 5 bases from V and 5 bases from J, leaving 15 bases between. The CDR3 runs 13 residues. Germline-derived CDR1 and CDR2 are GTSNPN and SVGIG (reference sequence).

V usage is TRBV27 and J usage is TRBJ1-1; D remains unclear. Looked up from germline, CDR1 is MNHEY and CDR2 is SMNVEV (reference sequence). Deletions cut 0 bases from V and 5 bases from J, with 7 bases between. The CDR3 length is 13 residues. The CDR3 region is CASSLSPGTEAFF. The CDR3 nucleotides read TGTGCCAGCAGTTTATCTCCGGGGACTGAAGCTTTCTTT.

V is TRBV4-1 and J is TRBJ1-1; 11 nucleotides match TRBD1. The CDR3 extends over 20 amino acids. The germline gives CDR1 MGHRA, CDR2 YSYEKL. The trim removed 5 bases at V and 5 bases at J, leaving 22 bases unmatched. CDR3 protein: CASSKGVLSDRGRRGTEAFF. In nucleotides, the CDR3 is TGCGCCAGCAGCAAGGGGGTCCTCTCGGACAGGGGGCGTCGGGGGACTGAAGCTTTCTTT.

This clone was recorded only once. The J gene is TRBJ2-3, the V gene TRBV7-2; the match to TRBD2 covers 9 bases. CDR3 length: 14 amino acids. With 6 bases clipped from V and 11 bases from J, the junction kept 12 bases outside the gene matches. Germline assignment: CDR1 SGHTA and CDR2 FQGNSA. In nucleotides, the CDR3 is TGTGCCAGCAGTCCCGGGGCGGGGGGGTATAAGCAGTATTTT. Translated, it gives CASSPGAGGYKQYF.

As DNA, the CDR3 is TGTGCCAGCAGCGGGGGCCGGGCTCAGGGTGGCTACACCTTC. Encoded protein: CASSGGRAQGGYTF. The V gene is TRBV5-6, the J gene TRBJ1-2; TRBD1 is a possible D gene (6 bases). The CDR3 length is 14 residues. Trimming removed 4 bases at V and 7 bases at J, with 17 bases between. Germline loops: CDR1 SGHDT, CDR2 YYEEEE.

The chain links TRBV5-1 to TRBJ1-2; tentative D call: TRBD1 (6 bases). Germline V gene sequence: CDR1 SGHRS, CDR2 YFSETQ. This CDR3 is 18 amino acids long. V was shortened by 9 bases and J by 3 bases, with 30 bases between the two germline ends. The CDR3 here is CAIESGGAHTQAYYGYTF. CDR3 nucleotides: TGCGCCATCGAGTCCGGGGGGGCCCATACCCAGGCGTACTATGGCTACACCTTC.

A word on this clone: At one end, the junction sequence differs from germline, possibly due to a read error. The rearrangement uses TRBV5-1 and TRBJ1-3, with D maybe TRBD1 (5 bases). This CDR3 has 13 amino acids. Germline V gives CDR1 SGHRS, CDR2 YFSETQ. CDR3 DNA sequence: TGCGCCAGCAGTTACGGGACTGGGAACACCATATATTTT. Translation gives CASSYGTGNTIYF.

V usage is TRBV18 and J usage is TRBJ2-7; D gene ambiguous. This CDR3 is 13 amino acids long. Between the trimmed V and J ends, which lost 6 bases and 7 bases, there was a span of 16 bases. Germline V lookup: CDR1 KGHSH, CDR2 LQKENI. CDR3 region: CASSHRDTLEQYF. In DNA form, the CDR3 reads TGTGCCAGCTCCCATCGAGACACCTTAGAGCAGTACTTC.

In this sample, this clone turned up once. V usage is TRBV5-1 and J usage is TRBJ2-6, with a weak D call TRBD1 (6 bases). The V end was cut by 6 bases, the J end by 0 bases, with 16 bases between. CDR3 length: 17 residues. The germline V gene encodes CDR1 SGHRS and CDR2 YFSETQ. The CDR3 region is CASTRDTGYSGANVLTF. DNA for the CDR3: TGCGCCAGCACCAGGGACACAGGCTACTCTGGGGCCAACGTCCTGACTTTC. Full variable domain (remainder filled in from reference TRBV5-1 and TRBJ2-6): KAGVTQTPRYLIKTRGQQVTLSCSPISGHRSVSWYQQTPGQGLQFLFEYFSETQRNKGNFPGRFSGRQFSNSRSEMNVSTLELGDSALYLCASTRDTGYSGANVLTFGAGSRLTVL.

This sequence joins TRBV5-4 and TRBJ2-7; 8 nucleotides align to TRBD1. Germline V gene data show CDR1 as SGHNT and CDR2 as YYREEE (reference sequence). This CDR3 is built from 13 residues. Trimming removed 7 bases from V and 6 bases from J; junction bases left unmatched: 9. The CDR3 reads CASGPRGLGEQYF. The CDR3 nucleotides read TGTGCCAGCGGGCCCAGGGGGCTGGGCGAGCAGTACTTC.

The chain is built from TRBV5-1 and TRBJ1-4; TRBD1 might be the D (5 bases). CDR3 size: 17 residues. Deletions cut 7 bases from V and 5 bases from J, with 24 bases between. The germline gives CDR1 SGHRS, CDR2 YFSETQ. CDR3 loop: CASGYYPQQEPNEKLFF. CDR3 bases: TGCGCCAGCGGCTACTACCCCCAACAGGAGCCAAATGAAAAACTGTTTTTT.

A note on this clone: One end of the junction is discordant with germline, which a read error may explain. This chain connects TRBV15 to TRBJ2-1, with 7 bases identical to TRBD2. CDR1 is LNHNV and CDR2 is YYDKDF in the germline V gene (reference sequence). There are 13 residues in the CDR3. Here the CDR3 reads CATSKGGLASAVF. The CDR3 nucleotides are TGTGCCACCAGCAAGGGAGGGCTAGCTTCAGCCGTCTTC.

The rearrangement uses TRBV7-8 and TRBJ2-7; a weak D match, TRBD1 (6 bases). The germline V gene has CDR1 SGHVS and CDR2 FQNEAQ. There are 15 residues in the CDR3. The germline V and J ends were trimmed by 1 base and 3 bases, with 13 bases remaining between them. The CDR3 spells CASSLGGQVSYEQYF. In nucleotides, the CDR3 is TGTGCCAGCAGCTTAGGGGGGCAGGTTAGCTACGAGCAGTACTTC.

The genes are TRBV6-5 and TRBJ2-7, with TRBD2 matching 12 bases. This CDR3 has 16 amino acids. The trim removed 0 bases at V and 6 bases at J, leaving 6 bases unmatched. The germline CDR1 and CDR2 sequences are MNHEY and SVGAGI. This CDR3 reads CASSYSRLAGVGEQYF. Written as DNA, the CDR3 is TGTGCCAGCAGTTACTCAAGACTAGCGGGAGTAGGCGAGCAGTACTTC.

V usage is TRBV19 and J usage is TRBJ2-2; 9 nucleotides line up with TRBD1. Germline lookup yields CDR1 LNHDA and CDR2 SQIVND (reference sequence). The V and J ends lost 8 bases and 7 bases, in that order; junction bases with no gene match: 11. The CDR3 contains 15 residues. The DNA for the CDR3 is TGTGCCAGTTCCACAGGGGGCGCGGGAATCGGGGAGCTGTTTTTT. Translating it yields CASSTGGAGIGELFF.

This clone was counted once. In nucleotides, the CDR3 is TGTGCCAGCACTAGCGGGGGGGACACAGATACGCAGTATTTT. Translating gives CASTSGGDTDTQYF. The chain combines TRBV6-1 with TRBJ2-3, with 12 bases aligning to TRBD2. Per germline, CDR1 MNHNS and CDR2 SASEGT. J lost 2 bases, V lost 7 bases, and 1 base had no gene match. There are 14 residues in the CDR3.

The chain uses TRBV29-1 and TRBJ2-7, with 11 bases lining up with TRBD2. Germline V gene sequence: CDR1 SQVTM, CDR2 ANQGSEA. The CDR3 extends over 12 amino acids. With V trimmed by 7 bases and J by 6 bases, 5 bases remained unmatched. The CDR3 sequence is CSASGLAAEQYF. As DNA, the CDR3 is TGCAGCGCTTCGGGACTAGCGGCCGAGCAGTACTTC.

A few counts support this clone. The chain has TRBV6-1 and TRBJ1-1; the D is unclear. The germline CDR1 and CDR2 sequences are MNHNS and SASEGT. The V end was cut by 8 bases, the J end by 6 bases, with 10 bases between. The CDR3 contains 11 residues. In DNA form, the CDR3 reads TGTGCCAGCTGGTGGGCCGCTGAAGCTTTCTTT. Amino acid sequence: CASWWAAEAFF.

This clone has only one observation. The chain combines TRBV7-2 with TRBJ2-5; no firm D call. The V gene lost 4 bases and the J gene lost 3 bases, with 15 bases spanning the gap. Germline loops: CDR1 SGHTA, CDR2 FQGNSA. CDR3 length equals 15 residues. The CDR3, as DNA: TGTGCCAGCAGCTACTATAGAGCGCAAGAAGAGACCCAGTACTTC. The encoded protein is CASSYYRAQEETQYF.

This clone has just one count. V is TRBV2 and J is TRBJ2-7; TRBD1 agrees at 10 bases. Trimming took 6 bases from V and 1 from J; bases not matched to a gene: 6. Germline CDR1 SNHLY, CDR2 FYNNEI. CDR3 length: 15 amino acids. In nucleotides, the CDR3 is TGTGCCAGCAGCCAGGGACAGGGGCGTTCCTACGAGCAGTACTTC. Encoded protein: CASSQGQGRSYEQYF.

The CDR3 here is CASSARVGGETQYF. CDR3 in DNA: TGTGCCAGCAGCGCCCGAGTAGGGGGAGAGACCCAGTACTTC. This rearrangement joins TRBV2 to TRBJ2-5; D might be TRBD1 (6 bases). This CDR3 comprises 14 residues. Per the germline V gene, CDR1 is SNHLY and CDR2 is FYNNEI. Trimming shortened V by 6 bases and J by 4 bases, and 15 bases separated the two germline ends.